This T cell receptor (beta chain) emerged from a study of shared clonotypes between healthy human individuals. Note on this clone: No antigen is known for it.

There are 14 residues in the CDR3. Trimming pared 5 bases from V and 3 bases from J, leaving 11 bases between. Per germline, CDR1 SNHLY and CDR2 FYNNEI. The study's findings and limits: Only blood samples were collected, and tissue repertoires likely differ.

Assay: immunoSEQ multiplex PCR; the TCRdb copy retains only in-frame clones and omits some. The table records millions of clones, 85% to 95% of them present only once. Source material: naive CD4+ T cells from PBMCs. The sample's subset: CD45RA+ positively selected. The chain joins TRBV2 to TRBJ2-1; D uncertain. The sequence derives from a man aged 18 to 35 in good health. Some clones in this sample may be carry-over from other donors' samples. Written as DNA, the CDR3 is TGTGCCAGCAGTAGGAACAGCCTCTACAATGAGCAGTTCTTC. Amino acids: CASSRNSLYNEQFF. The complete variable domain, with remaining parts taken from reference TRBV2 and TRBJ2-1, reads EPEVTQTPSHQVTQMGQEVILRCVPISNHLYFYWYRQILGQKVEFLVSFYNNEISEKSEIFDDQFSVERPDGSNFTLKIRSTKLEDSAMYFCASSRNSLYNEQFFGPGTRLTVL.